This paragraph covers one TCR beta chain sequence. This sample was included in a study of blood T cell repertoires in COVID-19. V lost 2 bases and J 0 bases, leaving 7 bases between the germline ends. Germline CDR1 MDHEN, CDR2 SYDVKM. The CDR3 covers 14 residues. TCRdb's table, derived via immunoSEQ multiplex PCR, lists solely in-frame clones and lacks some. The repertoire has 84,000 or so clones, over 75% of them found once; the top ten carry approximately 7.4%. The sequencing input was peripheral blood. The TCR originated in an older man with acute or convalescent COVID-19. The chain recombines TRBV28 with TRBJ1-1; D is uncertain. CDR3 protein: CASSLAQLNTEAFF. The CDR3 bases are TGTGCCAGCAGTTTAGCACAGTTGAACACTGAAGCTTTCTTT.